Described below is a single TCR beta chain sequence and its context. A read error may account for a junction end that differs from germline. The data stem from a study of CD8+CD57+ T cells in acquired aplastic anemia. Patients picked for sequencing had shown CD8+CD57+ cell expansion detected by flow cytometry. CDR3 and TCR beta VDJ profiling relied on genomic DNA as the template. TCRdb itself ran the reads through MiXCR, one entry per CDR3 protein. Among fewer than 250,000 distinct CDR3 sequences listed, 40% to 60% were seen once. Germline lookup yields CDR1 SGHTA and CDR2 FQGNSA. The CDR3 is 14 amino acids.

The sequence came from a human donor with aplastic anemia. V and J are TRBV7-2 and TRBJ2-7; tentatively, D is TRBD1 (5 bases). Sequenced: sorted CD4+, CD8+, or CD8+CD57+ T cells (not recorded which) from PBMCs. The CDR3 loop is CASSQEEGAYEQYF. CDR3 DNA: TGCGCCAGCAGCCAAGAAGAAGGGGCCTACGAGCAGTACTTC. Based on the CDR3 plus reference TRBV7-2 and TRBJ2-7, the full variable domain is GAGVSQSPSNKVTEKGKDVELRCDPISGHTALYWYRQSLGQGLEFLIYFQGNSAPDKSGLPSDRFSAERTGGSVSTLTIQRTQQEDSAVYLCASSQEEGAYEQYFGPGTRLTVT.